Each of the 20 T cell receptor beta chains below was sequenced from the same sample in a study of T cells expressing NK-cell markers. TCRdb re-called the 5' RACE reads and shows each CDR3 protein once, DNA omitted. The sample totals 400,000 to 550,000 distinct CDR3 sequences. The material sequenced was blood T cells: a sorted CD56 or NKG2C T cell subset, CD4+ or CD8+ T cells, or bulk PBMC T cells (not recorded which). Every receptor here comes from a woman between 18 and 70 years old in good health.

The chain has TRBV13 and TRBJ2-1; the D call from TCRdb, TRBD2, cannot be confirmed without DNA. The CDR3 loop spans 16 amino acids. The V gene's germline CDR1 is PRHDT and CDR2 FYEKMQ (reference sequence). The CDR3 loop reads CASSSATSGLRGEQFF.

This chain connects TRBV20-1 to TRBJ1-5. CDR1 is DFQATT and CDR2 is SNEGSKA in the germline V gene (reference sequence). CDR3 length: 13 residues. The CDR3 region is CSALGEINQPQHF.

The CDR3 loop is CASSFNRVETQYF. The chain joins TRBV12-3 or TRBV12-4 to TRBJ2-5; TCRdb outputs TRBD1, but without DNA this stays unchecked. The CDR3 covers 13 residues.

The CDR3 here is CASSSHLSGTRRNEQYF. The V and J genes are TRBV28 and TRBJ2-7; the TCRdb call, TRBD2, lacks DNA for checking. Germline V CDR1 and CDR2: MDHEN, SYDVKM. The CDR3 is 17 residues long. Full variable domain (missing parts from reference TRBV28 and TRBJ2-7): DVKVTQSSRYLVKRTGEKVFLECVQDMDHENMFWYRQDPGLGLRLIYFSYDVKMKEKGDIPEGYSVSREKKERFSLILESASTNQTSMYLCASSSHLSGTRRNEQYFGPGTRLTVT.

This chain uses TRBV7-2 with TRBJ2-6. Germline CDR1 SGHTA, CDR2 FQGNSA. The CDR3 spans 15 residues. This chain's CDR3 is CASSLDRSGANVLTF.

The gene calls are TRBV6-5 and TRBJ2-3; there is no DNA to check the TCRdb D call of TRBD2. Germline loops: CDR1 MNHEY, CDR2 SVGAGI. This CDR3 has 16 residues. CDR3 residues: CASSYSPAGSTDTQYF.

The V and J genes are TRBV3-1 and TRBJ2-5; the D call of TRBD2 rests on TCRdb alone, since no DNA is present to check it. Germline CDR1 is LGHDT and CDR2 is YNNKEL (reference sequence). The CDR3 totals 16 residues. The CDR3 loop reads CASSHPGTKGKETQYF.

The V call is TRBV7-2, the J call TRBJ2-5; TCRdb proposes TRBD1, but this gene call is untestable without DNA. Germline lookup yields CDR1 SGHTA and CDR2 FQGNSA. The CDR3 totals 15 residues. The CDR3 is CASSPTGSLTETQYF.

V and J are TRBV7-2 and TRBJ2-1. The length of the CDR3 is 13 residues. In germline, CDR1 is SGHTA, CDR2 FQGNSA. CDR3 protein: CASSPQGFDKQFF.

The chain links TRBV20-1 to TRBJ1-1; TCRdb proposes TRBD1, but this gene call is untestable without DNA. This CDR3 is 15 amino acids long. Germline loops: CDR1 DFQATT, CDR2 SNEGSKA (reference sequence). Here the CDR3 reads CSAAGQGTMNTEAFF.

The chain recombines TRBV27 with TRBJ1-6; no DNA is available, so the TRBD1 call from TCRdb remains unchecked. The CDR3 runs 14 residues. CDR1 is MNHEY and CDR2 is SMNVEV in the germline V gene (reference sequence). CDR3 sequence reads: CASRRGQTNSPLHF.

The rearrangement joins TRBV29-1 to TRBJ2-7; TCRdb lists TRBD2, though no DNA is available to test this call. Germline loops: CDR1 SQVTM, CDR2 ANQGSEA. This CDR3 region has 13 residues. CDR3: CSAVAGVEDEQYF.

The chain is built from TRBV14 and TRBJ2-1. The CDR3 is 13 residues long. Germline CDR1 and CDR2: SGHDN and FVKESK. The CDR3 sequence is CASSQDIYNEQFF.

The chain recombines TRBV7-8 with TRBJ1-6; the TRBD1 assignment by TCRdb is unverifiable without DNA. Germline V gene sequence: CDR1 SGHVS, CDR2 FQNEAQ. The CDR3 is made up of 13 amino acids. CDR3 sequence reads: CASTDSPNSPLHF.

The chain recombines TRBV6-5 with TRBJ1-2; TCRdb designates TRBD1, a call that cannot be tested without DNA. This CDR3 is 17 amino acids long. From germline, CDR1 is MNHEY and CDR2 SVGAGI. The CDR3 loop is CASSYLEGARDGSGYTF.

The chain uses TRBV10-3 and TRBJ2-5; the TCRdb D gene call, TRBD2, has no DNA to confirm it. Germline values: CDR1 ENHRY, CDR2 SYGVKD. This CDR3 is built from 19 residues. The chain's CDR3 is CAISGVPGLAGGPQETQYF.

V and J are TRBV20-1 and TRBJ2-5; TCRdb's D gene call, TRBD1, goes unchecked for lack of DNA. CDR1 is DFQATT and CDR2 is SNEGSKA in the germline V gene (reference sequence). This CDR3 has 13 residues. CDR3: CSAEQGLQETQYF.

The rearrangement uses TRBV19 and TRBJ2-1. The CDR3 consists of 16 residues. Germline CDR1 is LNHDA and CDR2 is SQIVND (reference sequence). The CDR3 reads CASSTGKWVGQGEQFF.

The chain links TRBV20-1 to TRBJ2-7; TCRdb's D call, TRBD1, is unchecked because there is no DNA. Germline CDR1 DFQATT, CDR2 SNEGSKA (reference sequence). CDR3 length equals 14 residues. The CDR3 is CSASRDRGLYEQYF.

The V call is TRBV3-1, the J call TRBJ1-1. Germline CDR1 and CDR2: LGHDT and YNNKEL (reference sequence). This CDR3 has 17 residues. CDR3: CASSQGARPPSNTEAFF.